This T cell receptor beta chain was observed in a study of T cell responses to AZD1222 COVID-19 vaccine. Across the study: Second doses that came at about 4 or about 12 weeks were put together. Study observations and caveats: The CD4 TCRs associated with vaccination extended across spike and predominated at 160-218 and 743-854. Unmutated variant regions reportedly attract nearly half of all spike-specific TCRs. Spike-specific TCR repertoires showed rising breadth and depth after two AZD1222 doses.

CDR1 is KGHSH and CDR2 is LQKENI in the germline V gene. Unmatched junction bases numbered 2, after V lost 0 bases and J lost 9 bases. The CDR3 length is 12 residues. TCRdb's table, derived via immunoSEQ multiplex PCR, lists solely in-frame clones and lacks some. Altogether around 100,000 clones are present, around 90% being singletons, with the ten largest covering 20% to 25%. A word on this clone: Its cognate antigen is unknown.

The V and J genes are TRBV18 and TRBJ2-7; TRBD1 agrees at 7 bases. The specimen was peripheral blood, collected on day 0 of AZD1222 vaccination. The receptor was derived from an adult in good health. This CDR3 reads CASSPPTGWQYF. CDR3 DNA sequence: TGTGCCAGCTCACCACCGACAGGGTGGCAGTACTTC.